These 28 T cell receptor beta chains share one sample of origin, sequenced in a study of CD8 T cells in Susac syndrome. The RNA, about 0.45 to 1 ug, was put through reverse transcription using random hexamers. TCRdb independently ran MiXCR on the immunoSEQ multiplex PCR reads; one entry per CDR3 protein. The sample has 170,000 or so distinct CDR3 sequences, 80% to 95% seen once. The sequenced sample consisted of CD4+ T cells from PBMCs. The receptor set was obtained from a human donor with multiple sclerosis.

The chain combines TRBV5-4 with TRBJ2-3; D might be TRBD1 (6 bases). V was pared by 0 bases and J by 6 bases, with 8 bases between. The germline V gene encodes CDR1 SGHNT and CDR2 YYREEE (reference sequence). The CDR3 loop spans 13 amino acids. The CDR3 here is CASSLAGVDTQYF. CDR3 in DNA: TGTGCCAGCAGCTTGGCAGGGGTGGATACGCAGTATTTT.

This chain uses TRBV7-9 with TRBJ2-7; 7 bases align to TRBD2. The junction had 12 bases not matched to a gene; V was cut back by 1 base and J by 3 bases. Germline values: CDR1 SEHNR, CDR2 FQNEAQ (reference sequence). The CDR3 is made up of 17 amino acids. The CDR3 protein is CASSLESGRAKRYEQYF. CDR3 nucleotide sequence: TGTGCCAGCAGCTTAGAGTCGGGGAGGGCAAAACGCTACGAGCAGTACTTC.

V usage is TRBV15 and J usage is TRBJ2-3, with D unclear. Trimming left V 2 bases short and J 3 bases short, with 3 bases between. The CDR3 extends over 12 amino acids. Germline V gene lookup returns CDR1 LNHNV and CDR2 YYDKDF (reference sequence). CDR3 in DNA: TGTGCCACCAGCAGATGGACAGATACGCAGTATTTT. Translating it yields CATSRWTDTQYF.

V is TRBV10-3 and J is TRBJ1-3; maybe TRBD1 (5 bases). From germline, CDR1 is ENHRY and CDR2 SYGVKD. This CDR3 contains 15 residues. With 2 bases removed from V and 4 bases from J, the gap between germline ends came to 12 bases. The CDR3 is CAISEGRGSGNTIYF. CDR3 coding DNA: TGTGCCATCAGTGAGGGTAGGGGCTCGGGAAACACCATATATTTT.

V is TRBV2 and J is TRBJ1-1, with no clear D. The V end was cut by 4 bases, the J end by 1 base, with 7 bases between. Germline CDR1 reads SNHLY; CDR2 reads FYNNEI. This CDR3 has 13 amino acids. The CDR3 spells CASSAQENTEAFF. DNA for the CDR3: TGTGCCAGCAGTGCCCAGGAGAACACTGAAGCTTTCTTT.

This clonotype was detected only once. The chain is built from TRBV5-4 and TRBJ2-7; D ambiguous. V was shortened by 0 bases and J by 0 bases, with 10 bases between the two germline ends. Germline CDR1 is SGHNT and CDR2 is YYREEE (reference sequence). CDR3 size: 15 residues. In DNA, the CDR3 is TGTGCCAGCAGCTTGGAGGCCGCCACCTCCTACGAGCAGTACTTC. Amino acid sequence: CASSLEAATSYEQYF.

This chain links TRBV29-1 with TRBJ1-1; D uncertain. The germline V and J ends were trimmed by 4 bases and 1 base, with 10 bases remaining between them. This CDR3 has 13 amino acids. Germline loops: CDR1 SQVTM, CDR2 ANQGSEA. The CDR3 DNA sequence: TGCAGCGTTGCCGGGATTGAGAACACTGAAGCTTTCTTT. It translates to CSVAGIENTEAFF.

The chain joins TRBV7-2 to TRBJ2-3, with D possibly being TRBD2 (5 bases). Germline V gene data show CDR1 as SGHTA and CDR2 as FQGNSA. V shed 7 bases and J shed 0 bases, with 14 bases lying between them. This CDR3 is built from 15 residues. CDR3 amino acids: CASTAPGTSTDTQYF. The CDR3, as DNA: TGTGCCAGCACCGCTCCGGGAACTAGCACAGATACGCAGTATTTT.

In this sample, this clonotype turned up once. The J gene is TRBJ2-5, the V gene TRBV9; 15 positions match TRBD2. The CDR3 totals 16 residues. Germline CDR1 reads SGDLS; CDR2 reads YYNGEE. The junction had 4 bases not matched to a gene; V was cut back by 3 bases and J by 4 bases. In DNA form, the CDR3 reads TGTGCCAGCAGCGCCGGGACTAGCGGGGGGCGAGAGACCCAGTACTTC. Amino acid sequence: CASSAGTSGGRETQYF.

The chain couples TRBV20-1 to TRBJ2-7, with 10 positions matching TRBD2. Per the germline V gene, CDR1 is DFQATT and CDR2 is SNEGSKA (reference sequence). CDR3 length: 15 residues. V was pared by 0 bases and J by 4 bases, with 6 bases of the junction left unmatched. CDR3 bases: TGCAGTGCTAGAGAGGCTAGCGGGGGTCTATACGAGCAGTACTTC. Its translation is CSAREASGGLYEQYF.

The genes are TRBV12-3 or TRBV12-4 and TRBJ1-5; D is ambiguous. Trimming removed 1 base from V and 8 bases from J, with 9 bases in between. The CDR3 has 13 amino acids. The CDR3 is CASSLVGPKPQHF. CDR3 coding DNA: TGTGCCAGCAGTTTAGTTGGGCCGAAGCCCCAGCATTTT.

This clonotype appeared a few times. The chain couples TRBV4-2 to TRBJ2-5; 8 bases map to TRBD1. CDR3 length equals 15 residues. The V gene's germline CDR1 is LGHNA and CDR2 YNFKEQ. V was pared by 5 bases and J by 5 bases, with 10 bases of the junction left unmatched. CDR3 DNA sequence: TGTGCCAGCAGCGTAACAGGGGGAGGCGAGGAGACCCAGTACTTC. Its protein is CASSVTGGGEETQYF.

The table lists this clonotype with a few counts. V usage is TRBV6-2 or TRBV6-3 and J usage is TRBJ1-4, with 7 bases identical to TRBD1. Unmatched junction bases numbered 11, after V lost 6 bases and J lost 7 bases. In germline, CDR1 is MNHEY, CDR2 SVGEGT. The CDR3 totals 15 residues. This chain's CDR3 is CASRPTGARGEKLFF. In DNA, the CDR3 is TGTGCCAGCAGACCTACAGGGGCGAGGGGTGAAAAACTGTTTTTT.

This rearrangement joins TRBV6-2 or TRBV6-3 to TRBJ1-5; 8 bases are a match to TRBD1. The CDR3 loop spans 16 amino acids. Germline V gene data show CDR1 as MNHEY and CDR2 as SVGEGT. V dropped 2 bases and J dropped 4; count of bases not matched to a gene: 7. This chain's CDR3 is CASSYGTTGVNQPQHF. For the CDR3, the DNA is TGTGCCAGCAGTTACGGGACGACAGGGGTGAATCAGCCCCAGCATTTT.

The chain employs TRBV24-1 and TRBJ2-7; D unclear. Deletions cut 4 bases from V and 1 base from J, with 4 bases between. Germline V lookup: CDR1 KGHDR, CDR2 SFDVKD. CDR3 length equals 12 residues. Here the CDR3 reads CATSDLSYEQYF. The CDR3 DNA reads as TGTGCCACCAGTGACCTATCCTACGAGCAGTACTTC.

The V gene is TRBV29-1, the J gene TRBJ1-3, with D unclear. The CDR3 has 14 amino acids. V was shortened by 4 bases and J by 0 bases, with 10 bases between the two germline ends. CDR1 and CDR2 (germline): SQVTM, ANQGSEA. CDR3 coding DNA: TGCAGCGTTGGTTCCAGTGACTCTGGAAACACCATATATTTT. Translated, it gives CSVGSSDSGNTIYF.

The J gene is TRBJ2-5, the V gene TRBV28, with D possibly called TRBD1 or TRBD2 (6 bases each). The V gene's germline CDR1 is MDHEN and CDR2 SYDVKM. The CDR3 spans 14 residues. The ends were cut back, 8 bases at V and 4 bases at J, with 17 bases in the middle. The CDR3 sequence: CASSPPGAGETQYF. The DNA of the CDR3 is TGTGCCAGCTCCCCACCGGGGGCAGGAGAGACCCAGTACTTC.

The genes are TRBV27 and TRBJ1-6; D not resolved. Between the trimmed V and J ends, which lost 0 bases and 7 bases, there was a span of 13 bases. CDR3 length: 16 amino acids. Germline V CDR1 and CDR2: MNHEY, SMNVEV (reference sequence). The CDR3 loop reads CASSLSAGRVNSPLHF. CDR3 DNA: TGTGCCAGCAGTTTATCGGCAGGACGGGTCAATTCACCCCTCCACTTT.

In this sample, this clonotype turned up once. This chain connects TRBV20-1 to TRBJ2-5; no clear D. The V gene's germline CDR1 is DFQATT and CDR2 SNEGSKA (reference sequence). The CDR3 has 12 residues. Trimming took off 0 bases at V and 5 bases at J, with 7 bases between the two ends. The CDR3 nucleotides read TGCAGTGCTAGAGATCTAACGGAGACCCAGTACTTC. This gives the protein CSARDLTETQYF.

The chain has TRBV6-6 and TRBJ2-5; D is ambiguous. Germline loops: CDR1 MNHNY, CDR2 SVGAGI (reference sequence). The CDR3 totals 14 residues. Trimming shortened V by 2 bases and J by 1 base, and 8 bases separated the two germline ends. The CDR3: CASSYTEIQETQYF. CDR3 coding DNA: TGTGCCAGCAGTTACACGGAGATCCAAGAGACCCAGTACTTC.

The chain combines TRBV2 with TRBJ2-2, with a weak D call TRBD2 (5 bases). Germline assignment: CDR1 SNHLY and CDR2 FYNNEI. This CDR3 is 14 amino acids long. Trimming pared 7 bases from V and 1 base from J, leaving 10 bases between. The CDR3 region has the DNA TGTGCCAGCAATCTCGGGGAGAACACCGGGGAGCTGTTTTTT. Protein sequence: CASNLGENTGELFF.

The rearrangement uses TRBV9 and TRBJ1-6, with D tentatively TRBD1 (6 bases). CDR3 length: 17 residues. The germline V and J ends were trimmed by 0 bases and 11 bases, with 21 bases remaining between them. Germline CDR1 SGDLS, CDR2 YYNGEE. The CDR3 protein is CASSVATPGSGDPPLHF. The DNA for the CDR3 is TGTGCCAGCAGCGTAGCTACCCCGGGGTCAGGGGACCCACCCCTCCACTTT. The variable domain in full, completed from reference TRBV9 and TRBJ1-6, reads DSGVTQTPKHLITATGQRVTLRCSPRSGDLSVYWYQQSLDQGLQFLIQYYNGEERAKGNILERFSAQQFPDLHSELNLSSLELGDSALYFCASSVATPGSGDPPLHFGNGTRLTVT.

This chain uses TRBV21-1 with TRBJ1-3; TRBD1 is the table's D call, not checked against the DNA. TRBV21-1 is shown as a pseudogene. CDR3 length: 16 amino acids. The CDR3 is CASNADRLLAGNTIYF. The CDR3 region has the DNA TGTGCCAGCAACGCGGACAGATTATTAGCTGGAAACACCATATATTTT.

The chain combines TRBV5-4 with TRBJ2-3, with 7 bases that match TRBD2. The germline V gene encodes CDR1 SGHNT and CDR2 YYREEE (reference sequence). This CDR3 has 15 residues. V gave up 0 bases and J gave up 1 base; unmatched junction bases: 2. This CDR3 reads CASSLAAGGTDTQYF. The CDR3 DNA reads as TGTGCCAGCAGCTTGGCGGCGGGGGGCACAGATACGCAGTATTTT.

The chain joins TRBV9 to TRBJ2-1; 8 bases fit TRBD2. V was clipped by 3 bases and J by 7 bases; unmatched bases: 9. CDR1 and CDR2 (germline): SGDLS, YYNGEE. This CDR3 region has 15 residues. The CDR3 region is CASSASGTRINEQFF. The CDR3 DNA follows: TGTGCCAGCAGCGCCTCCGGGACTAGGATAAATGAGCAGTTCTTC. Full variable domain (missing parts from reference TRBV9 and TRBJ2-1): DSGVTQTPKHLITATGQRVTLRCSPRSGDLSVYWYQQSLDQGLQFLIQYYNGEERAKGNILERFSAQQFPDLHSELNLSSLELGDSALYFCASSASGTRINEQFFGPGTRLTVL.

This rearrangement joins TRBV6-6 to TRBJ1-5, with TRBD1 matching over 7 bases. The CDR3 is 15 residues long. Losses at the gene ends were 4 bases for V and 2 bases for J; bases not matched to a gene: 5. Germline V lookup: CDR1 MNHNY, CDR2 SVGAGI (reference sequence). The CDR3: CASSSTGARNQPQHF. CDR3 coding DNA: TGTGCCAGCAGTTCTACAGGGGCCCGCAATCAGCCCCAGCATTTT.

V and J are TRBV2 and TRBJ1-1, with unresolved D. CDR3 length: 14 amino acids. Germline assignment: CDR1 SNHLY and CDR2 FYNNEI. V lost 4 bases, J lost 0 bases, and 9 bases lay in between. The CDR3 bases are TGTGCCAGCAGTGCTCACGCCATGAACACTGAAGCTTTCTTT. Amino acids: CASSAHAMNTEAFF.

V and J are TRBV12-3 or TRBV12-4 and TRBJ2-3; D is tentatively TRBD1 or TRBD2 (5 bases each). CDR3 size: 15 residues. The ends were cut back, 3 bases at V and 0 bases at J, with 10 bases in the middle. The CDR3 DNA is TGTGCCAGCAGTTTGGGGGTTATTAGCACAGATACGCAGTATTTT. This encodes CASSLGVISTDTQYF.